What follows are 28 T cell receptor beta chains derived from one specimen sequenced in a study of blood T cell repertoires in COVID-19. Profiling relied on immunoSEQ multiplex PCR, and the TCRdb table lists in-frame clones only, not all of them. The sample carries 150,000 or so clones, approximately 79% recorded once. The specimen was PBMCs or T cells enriched from blood (not recorded which). The receptors here all came from a woman aged 50 to 60 who had recovered from COVID-19.

This clone came up once. This chain connects TRBV28 to TRBJ1-3, with unresolved D. CDR3 length: 12 residues. Trimming removed 9 bases at V and 1 base at J, with 7 bases between. From germline, CDR1 is MDHEN and CDR2 SYDVKM. The CDR3: CASSLSGNTIYF. In DNA form, the CDR3 reads TGTGCCAGTAGTCTTTCTGGAAACACCATATATTTT.

The chain couples TRBV30 to TRBJ2-6; 7 nucleotides match TRBD1. This CDR3 comprises 15 residues. The germline V gene encodes CDR1 GTSNPN and CDR2 SVGIG (reference sequence). Trimming removed 5 bases from V and 3 bases from J; junction bases left unmatched: 7. The CDR3 nucleotides read TGTGCCTGGGGACACAGGGGCGTTGGGGCCAACGTCCTGACTTTC. Translating gives CAWGHRGVGANVLTF.

This clone came up a few times. This sequence joins TRBV4-2 and TRBJ1-5; the match to TRBD1 covers 7 bases. With V trimmed by 0 bases and J by 10 bases, 9 bases remained unmatched. From germline, CDR1 is LGHNA and CDR2 YNFKEQ. The CDR3 runs 15 residues. The CDR3 coding sequence is TGTGCCAGCAGCCAAGAGGGTAGGGGGCAGGGTCCCCAGCATTTT. Translation gives CASSQEGRGQGPQHF.

This clone was picked up one time. This rearrangement joins TRBV18 to TRBJ1-2; 8 nucleotides align to TRBD1. With V trimmed by 4 bases and J by 6 bases, 1 base remained unmatched. Looked up from germline, CDR1 is KGHSH and CDR2 is LQKENI. This CDR3 comprises 12 residues. The CDR3 spells CASSLDRDGYTF. The DNA for the CDR3 is TGTGCCAGCTCACTGGACAGGGATGGCTACACCTTC.

V and J are TRBV5-1 and TRBJ1-1; 7 bases align to TRBD1. The germline gives CDR1 SGHRS, CDR2 YFSETQ. There are 14 residues in the CDR3. With V trimmed by 4 bases and J by 5 bases, 8 bases remained unmatched. The CDR3 here is CASSLRQGETEAFF. CDR3 bases: TGCGCCAGCAGCCTCCGACAGGGAGAGACTGAAGCTTTCTTT.

This clone has just one count. The genes are TRBV14 and TRBJ1-6; no clear D. V gave up 1 base and J gave up 10 bases, with 11 bases separating them. The germline gives CDR1 SGHDN, CDR2 FVKESK. The CDR3 loop spans 14 amino acids. CDR3 amino acids: CASSQVGLLSPLHF. DNA of the CDR3: TGTGCCAGCAGCCAAGTGGGCCTGTTATCACCCCTCCACTTT.

The V call is TRBV29-1, the J call TRBJ2-3, with TRBD1 matching 9 bases. This CDR3 is 16 amino acids long. Germline V gene lookup returns CDR1 SQVTM and CDR2 ANQGSEA. With V trimmed by 6 bases and J by 3 bases, 13 bases remained unmatched. In nucleotides, the CDR3 is TGCAGCGTCCAGGAGGGGGACAGGGCGAGGACAGATACGCAGTATTTT. Translated: CSVQEGDRARTDTQYF.

The genes are TRBV28 and TRBJ1-4; D ambiguous. CDR3 size: 14 residues. V dropped 6 bases and J dropped 8 bases, with 16 bases sitting between them. Germline CDR1 and CDR2: MDHEN and SYDVKM. CDR3 nucleotide sequence: TGTGCCAGCAGGCGAGAGGGAAGGAGGGAAAAACTGTTTTTT. It is translated as CASRREGRREKLFF.

J is TRBJ2-1 and V is TRBV27, with TRBD1 as a possible D gene (5 bases). The germline gives CDR1 MNHEY, CDR2 SMNVEV (reference sequence). CDR3 length equals 14 residues. Deletions cut 2 bases from V and 8 bases from J, with 13 bases between. The CDR3 nucleotides are TGTGCCAGCAGTTTAGGAAGAACAGGCGATGAGCAGTTCTTC. It is translated as CASSLGRTGDEQFF.

As DNA, the CDR3 is TGTGCCAGCTCACTTATAAAGCAGGGTGATGGCTACACCTTC. As protein: CASSLIKQGDGYTF. The J gene is TRBJ1-2, the V gene TRBV18; possibly TRBD1 for D (5 bases). Germline CDR1 is KGHSH and CDR2 is LQKENI. The CDR3 runs 14 residues. Trimming stripped 4 bases from V and 6 bases from J, with 15 bases between.

A note on this clone: The sample contains more than one DNA sequence encoding this CDR3. The chain carries TRBV3-1 (or the pseudogene TRBV3-2) and TRBJ2-1; D not resolved. The CDR3 is 12 residues long. Looked up from germline, CDR1 is LGHDT and CDR2 is YNNKEL (reference sequence). Trimming stripped 5 bases from V and 4 bases from J, with 6 bases between. CDR3 protein: CASSLSYNEQFF. The CDR3 bases are TGTGCCAGCAGCTTGAGTTACAATGAGCAGTTCTTC.

The genes are TRBV7-9 and TRBJ1-2; no firm D call. The CDR3 is 11 amino acids. V was shortened by 7 bases and J by 3 bases, with 6 bases between the two germline ends. Germline V gene data show CDR1 as SEHNR and CDR2 as FQNEAQ (reference sequence). The CDR3 DNA follows: TGTGCCAGCACCCTATACTATGGCTACACCTTC. Translation: CASTLYYGYTF.

This clone has a single count. The rearrangement joins TRBV6-5 to TRBJ1-5; D is possibly TRBD1 (6 bases). Germline assignment: CDR1 MNHEY and CDR2 SVGAGI. V lost 4 bases to trimming and J lost 2 bases, with 9 bases between them. The CDR3 is 14 amino acids. For the CDR3, the DNA is TGTGCCAGCAGTTGGACAGCCCGCAATCAGCCCCAGCATTTT. Amino acids: CASSWTARNQPQHF.

J is TRBJ1-2 and V is TRBV2; no clear D gene. The CDR3 length is 13 residues. V lost 4 bases to trimming and J lost 2 bases, with 8 bases between them. Germline CDR1 SNHLY, CDR2 FYNNEI. The CDR3 coding sequence is TGTGCCAGCAGTGGAGGGCCCAACTATGGCTACACCTTC. It translates to CASSGGPNYGYTF.

This clone came up a few times. The chain combines TRBV2 with TRBJ2-3; D perhaps matches TRBD2 (6 bases). CDR3 length equals 15 residues. V lost 6 bases and J lost 2, with 15 bases in between. Germline loops: CDR1 SNHLY, CDR2 FYNNEI. The CDR3 loop reads CASRLGTRYTDTQYF. CDR3 nucleotide sequence: TGTGCCAGCAGACTCGGGACTCGCTACACAGATACGCAGTATTTT.

The rearrangement joins TRBV5-5 to TRBJ1-3; D is uncertain. CDR3 size: 17 residues. V dropped 0 bases and J dropped 0 bases, with 13 bases sitting between them. Germline V gene data show CDR1 as SGHKS and CDR2 as YYEKEE (reference sequence). CDR3 DNA sequence: TGTGCCAGCAGCTTGGGTTCTACTACTTTCTCTGGAAACACCATATATTTT. Protein product: CASSLGSTTFSGNTIYF.

This clone was counted a single time. The chain carries TRBV29-1 and TRBJ2-1, with TRBD1 as a possible D gene (6 bases). CDR1 SQVTM and CDR2 ANQGSEA come from the germline V gene. CDR3 length: 11 residues. The V gene lost 5 bases and the J gene lost 9 bases, with 11 bases spanning the gap. CDR3 DNA sequence: TGCAGCGTTCCAAAAGGGGGTGAGCAGTTCTTC. Translation gives CSVPKGGEQFF.

The chain links TRBV7-9 to TRBJ2-1; D possibly corresponds to TRBD1 (5 bases). Per the germline V gene, CDR1 is SEHNR and CDR2 is FQNEAQ (reference sequence). Trimming pared 3 bases from V and 7 bases from J, leaving 13 bases between. CDR3 length: 14 residues. The CDR3 DNA reads TGTGCCAGCAGCTTCACCATAGGGGTGAATGAGCAGTTCTTC. Residues: CASSFTIGVNEQFF.

The sample holds a few counts of this clone. V gene TRBV4-1 combines with J gene TRBJ2-4; D may be TRBD2 (6 bases). The V end was cut by 7 bases, the J end by 0 bases, with 16 bases between. Per germline, CDR1 MGHRA and CDR2 YSYEKL. This CDR3 is built from 16 residues. CDR3 bases: TGCGCCAGCACGGGGGATGGGTTTCTAGCCAAAAACATTCAGTACTTC. Protein product: CASTGDGFLAKNIQYF.

The CDR3 is CAISHSSGRNTGELFF. CDR3 DNA sequence: TGTGCCATCAGCCATTCTAGCGGGAGGAACACCGGGGAGCTGTTTTTT. This sequence joins TRBV10-3 and TRBJ2-2, with 10 nucleotides matching TRBD2. After removal of 6 bases from V and 1 base from J, the junction contained 5 bases not matched to a gene. The V gene's germline CDR1 is ENHRY and CDR2 SYGVKD. CDR3 length: 16 amino acids.

V gene TRBV6-5 combines with J gene TRBJ1-1; TRBD1 aligns across 9 bases. Germline V lookup: CDR1 MNHEY, CDR2 SVGAGI. With V trimmed by 2 bases and J by 5 bases, 6 bases remained unmatched. CDR3 length equals 15 residues. CDR3 nucleotides: TGTGCCAGCAGTTACGGGACAGGGAGGGGGACTGAAGCTTTCTTT. It encodes CASSYGTGRGTEAFF.

CDR3 residues: CASSIGTSGRALRNEQYF. DNA of the CDR3: TGCGCCAGCTCTATCGGGACTAGCGGGAGGGCCCTCAGAAACGAGCAGTACTTC. The chain carries TRBV5-1 and TRBJ2-7, with TRBD2 identical over 16 bases. The junction had 15 bases not matched to a gene; V was cut back by 7 bases and J by 5 bases. This CDR3 region has 18 residues. Germline-derived CDR1 and CDR2 are SGHRS and YFSETQ.

V usage is TRBV11-3 and J usage is TRBJ2-1; TRBD1 agrees at 7 bases. CDR1 is SGHNT and CDR2 is YENEEA in the germline V gene. V was pared by 1 base and J by 5 bases, with 5 bases of the junction left unmatched. The length of the CDR3 is 15 residues. Written as DNA, the CDR3 is TGTGCCAGCAGCTTAGGAGGTACAGGGGACAATGAGCAGTTCTTC. Translated, it gives CASSLGGTGDNEQFF. The complete variable domain, with remaining parts taken from reference TRBV11-3 and TRBJ2-1, reads EAGVVQSPRYKIIEKKQPVAFWCNPISGHNTLYWYLQNLGQGPELLIRYENEEAVDDSQLPKDRFSAERLKGVDSTLKIQPAELGDSAVYLCASSLGGTGDNEQFFGPGTRLTVL.

In nucleotides, the CDR3 is TGTGCCTGGAGTGAAGGGGACAGTTCACCCCTCCACTTT. The encoded protein is CAWSEGDSSPLHF. V usage is TRBV30 and J usage is TRBJ1-6; 7 bases line up with TRBD1. This CDR3 region has 13 residues. Germline trimming cut 1 base from V and 9 bases from J; bases unmatched to any gene: 3. Per the germline V gene, CDR1 is GTSNPN and CDR2 is SVGIG (reference sequence).

This chain links TRBV3-1 (or the pseudogene TRBV3-2) with TRBJ2-5, with TRBD2 identical over 8 bases. The V gene end was trimmed by 1 base and the J gene end by 5 bases; junction bases not matched to a gene: 9. The CDR3 is 16 amino acids. From germline, CDR1 is LGHDT and CDR2 YNNKEL (reference sequence). The CDR3 bases are TGTGCCAGCAGCCAAGGGGCACCAGCGGGAGTGGAGACCCAGTACTTC. Its translation is CASSQGAPAGVETQYF.

This chain links TRBV29-1 with TRBJ2-3; 10 positions match TRBD1. The trim removed 5 bases at V and 6 bases at J, leaving 17 bases unmatched. The germline V gene has CDR1 SQVTM and CDR2 ANQGSEA. This CDR3 has 17 residues. The CDR3 spells CSVNFSPGQGLLDTQYF. DNA for the CDR3: TGCAGCGTTAATTTTTCCCCGGGACAGGGGTTGTTGGATACGCAGTATTTT.

This chain links TRBV18 with TRBJ2-7, with 9 bases identical to TRBD1. Germline CDR1 is KGHSH and CDR2 is LQKENI. V gave up 1 base and J gave up 6 bases; unmatched junction bases: 1. The CDR3 loop spans 13 amino acids. CDR3: CASSPRDRVEQYF. The DNA of the CDR3 is TGTGCCAGCTCACCACGGGACAGGGTCGAGCAGTACTTC.

The chain couples TRBV9 to TRBJ2-1, with TRBD1 identical over 9 bases. The CDR3 has 16 residues. V shed 4 bases and J 5 bases; nucleotides not matched to a gene: 10. CDR1 and CDR2 from the germline V gene are SGDLS and YYNGEE. CDR3 nucleotides: TGTGCCAGCAGCAGGAGGGGACAGGGCACGGACAATGAGCAGTTCTTC. Translated, it gives CASSRRGQGTDNEQFF.